This T cell receptor (beta chain) was profiled in a study of ipilimumab plus nivolumab after autologous stem cell transplantation. Produced via immunoSEQ multiplex PCR; TCRdb's table is partial and in-frame only. In the table there are around 45,000 clones, 70% to 90% of which are singletons. Trimming took 5 bases from V and 6 from J; bases not matched to a gene: 9. The CDR3 has 15 residues. Germline loops: CDR1 SGHNT, CDR2 YENEEA. This chain links TRBV11-3 with TRBJ2-3; 9 nucleotides agree with TRBD1. This sample comprised PBMCs, obtained in a trial of ipilimumab plus nivolumab as post-transplant consolidation. The clonotype comes from a male donor with multiple myeloma. The CDR3 region is CASSPGTGLSDTQYF. As DNA, the CDR3 is TGTGCCAGCAGCCCCGGGACAGGGTTATCCGATACGCAGTATTTT.